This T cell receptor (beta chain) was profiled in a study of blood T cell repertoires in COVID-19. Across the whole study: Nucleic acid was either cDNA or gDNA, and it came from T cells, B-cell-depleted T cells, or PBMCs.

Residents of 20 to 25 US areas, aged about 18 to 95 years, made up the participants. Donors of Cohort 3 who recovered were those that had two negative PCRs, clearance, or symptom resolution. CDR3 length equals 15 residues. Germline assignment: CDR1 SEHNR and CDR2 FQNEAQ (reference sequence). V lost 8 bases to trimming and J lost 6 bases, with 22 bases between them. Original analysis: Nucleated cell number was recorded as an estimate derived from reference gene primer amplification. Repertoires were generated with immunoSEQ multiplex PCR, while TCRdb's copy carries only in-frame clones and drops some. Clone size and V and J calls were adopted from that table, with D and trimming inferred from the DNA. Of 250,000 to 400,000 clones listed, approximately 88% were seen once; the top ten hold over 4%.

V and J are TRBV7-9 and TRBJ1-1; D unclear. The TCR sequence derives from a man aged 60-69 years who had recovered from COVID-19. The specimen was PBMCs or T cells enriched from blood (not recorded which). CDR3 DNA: TGTGCCAGCTCCTTCTACCGTTCGGGGAAGGCTGAAGCTTTCTTT. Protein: CASSFYRSGKAEAFF.